One and the same sample provided the 18 T cell receptor beta chains below, sequenced in a study of CD8+ T cells in alopecia areata. Extracted RNA was reverse transcribed, and the resulting cDNA served as sequencing template. Generated by immunoSEQ multiplex PCR, the TCRdb table keeps only in-frame clones and is missing some. This sample has 90,000 to 120,000 clones, with almost 60% found just once. The sequenced material came from CD8+ T cells sorted from blood. These receptors originate from a human donor in good health.

This clone came up a few times. The chain has TRBV11-2 and TRBJ2-5; 7 bases are a match to TRBD1. This CDR3 spans 16 amino acids. Looked up from germline, CDR1 is SGHAT and CDR2 is FQNNGV. V lost 2 bases and J lost 6; bases outside the gene matches: 12. This CDR3 is CASSLPPGQQPQTQYF. CDR3 DNA sequence: TGTGCCAGCAGCTTACCCCCGGGACAGCAACCTCAGACCCAGTACTTC.

This clone has only a few counts. V is TRBV15 and J is TRBJ2-1; D perhaps matches TRBD1 (6 bases). The ends were cut back, 9 bases at V and 5 bases at J, with 17 bases in the middle. The germline CDR1 and CDR2 sequences are LNHNV and YYDKDF (reference sequence). CDR3 length equals 14 residues. The CDR3 protein is CATEGTSYNNEQFF. DNA of the CDR3: TGTGCCACAGAAGGGACATCTTACAACAATGAGCAGTTCTTC.

The gene calls are TRBV7-9 and TRBJ2-3; D is possibly TRBD1 (5 bases). Germline CDR1 reads SEHNR; CDR2 reads FQNEAQ (reference sequence). The V end lost 5 bases, the J end lost 3 bases, and 18 bases lay between the germline ends. CDR3 length: 16 residues. CDR3 sequence (DNA): TGTGCCAGCAGCCAAATAGGGGCCCACGATACAGATACGCAGTATTTT. Encoded protein: CASSQIGAHDTDTQYF.

The J gene is TRBJ2-1, the V gene TRBV29-1; 10 positions match TRBD2. V was pared by 1 base and J by 7 bases, with 7 bases of the junction left unmatched. CDR1 and CDR2 from the germline V gene are SQVTM and ANQGSEA. The CDR3 runs to 15 residues. The CDR3 region is CSVEGGETSGNEQFF. The CDR3, as DNA: TGCAGCGTTGAAGGAGGTGAGACTAGCGGGAATGAGCAGTTCTTC.

The chain carries TRBV18 and TRBJ1-1, with D uncertain. Germline V lookup: CDR1 KGHSH, CDR2 LQKENI. This CDR3 contains 15 residues. V lost 3 bases and J lost 2, with 13 bases in between. CDR3 DNA sequence: TGTGCCAGCTCACCCAGACGTAGGGCAAACACTGAAGCTTTCTTT. Translated: CASSPRRRANTEAFF. The full variable domain, with the rest looked up from reference TRBV18 and TRBJ1-1, is NAGVMQNPRHLVRRRGQEARLRCSPMKGHSHVYWYRQLPEEGLKFMVYLQKENIIDESGMPKERFSAEFPKEGPSILRIQQVVRGDSAAYFCASSPRRRANTEAFFGQGTRLTVV.

This clone was detected many times. The chain has TRBV19 and TRBJ2-1; TRBD2 is a possible D gene (6 bases). The ends were cut back, 1 base at V and 3 bases at J, with 13 bases in the middle. The CDR3 covers 16 residues. Germline V gives CDR1 LNHDA, CDR2 SQIVND (reference sequence). As DNA, the CDR3 is TGTGCCAGTAGTATAGGAGCTAGCGACTACTACAATGAGCAGTTCTTC. Its translation: CASSIGASDYYNEQFF.

The rearrangement joins TRBV27 to TRBJ1-2, with D possibly matching TRBD1 (6 bases). CDR3 length: 14 amino acids. Germline V lookup: CDR1 MNHEY, CDR2 SMNVEV (reference sequence). The ends were cut back, 1 base at V and 3 bases at J, with 9 bases in the middle. CDR3 region: CASSLFGTYYGYTF. The CDR3 nucleotides read TGTGCCAGCAGTTTATTCGGGACATACTATGGCTACACCTTC.

This clone has ten or more counts. This chain links TRBV28 with TRBJ2-1; D gene uncertain. Trimming pared 5 bases from V and 7 bases from J, leaving 9 bases between. The length of the CDR3 is 12 residues. The germline gives CDR1 MDHEN, CDR2 SYDVKM. As DNA, the CDR3 is TGTGCCAGCAGTAGGAACGAGAATGAGCAGTTCTTC. Translated, it gives CASSRNENEQFF. Using reference TRBV28 and TRBJ2-1 for the parts outside the CDR3, the full variable domain is DVKVTQSSRYLVKRTGEKVFLECVQDMDHENMFWYRQDPGLGLRLIYFSYDVKMKEKGDIPEGYSVSREKKERFSLILESASTNQTSMYLCASSRNENEQFFGPGTRLTVL.

The chain couples TRBV13 to TRBJ2-5; 8 positions agree with TRBD2. CDR3 length equals 14 residues. Looked up from germline, CDR1 is PRHDT and CDR2 is FYEKMQ (reference sequence). The J segment lost 2 bases and the V segment lost 3 bases, leaving 2 bases of the junction unmatched. In nucleotides, the CDR3 is TGTGCCAGCAGCTTTAGCGGGGAACAAGAGACCCAGTACTTC. Amino acid sequence: CASSFSGEQETQYF.

This clone showed up many times. The gene calls are TRBV9 and TRBJ2-1; 7 nucleotides agree with TRBD2. This CDR3 is built from 13 residues. V lost 0 bases to trimming and J lost 10 bases; unmatched junction nucleotides: 4. The germline CDR1 and CDR2 sequences are SGDLS and YYNGEE. The chain's CDR3 is CASSVVGGSEQFF. The CDR3 DNA reads TGTGCCAGCAGCGTAGTGGGGGGGTCCGAGCAGTTCTTC.

This rearrangement joins TRBV11-1 to TRBJ2-6; D is possibly TRBD1 (6 bases). The CDR3 spans 19 residues. Trimming removed 2 bases at V and 1 base at J, with 18 bases between. Germline-derived CDR1 and CDR2 are SGHAT and FQDESV (reference sequence). The CDR3 DNA reads as TGTGCCAGCAGCTTACATTCAGGGGCGCTTGAGTCTGGGGCCAACGTCCTGACTTTC. As protein: CASSLHSGALESGANVLTF.

This clone was counted only a few times. The chain has TRBV25-1 and TRBJ2-5; 15 bases map to TRBD2. This CDR3 region has 18 residues. From germline, CDR1 is MGHDK and CDR2 SYGVNS. The ends lost 6 bases at V and 0 bases at J; junction bases unmatched: 8. The CDR3 DNA is TGTGCCAGCAGCCAAGGGACTAGCGGGGGGCGCGACCAAGAGACCCAGTACTTC. Translating it yields CASSQGTSGGRDQETQYF. The entire variable domain, with the rest obtained from reference TRBV25-1 and TRBJ2-5, is as follows: EADIYQTPRYLVIGTGKKITLECSQTMGHDKMYWYQQDPGMELHLIHYSYGVNSTEKGDLSSESTVSRIRTEHFPLTLESARPSHTSQYLCASSQGTSGGRDQETQYFGPGTRLLVL.

This chain connects TRBV2 to TRBJ2-7; D ambiguous. Germline V gene lookup returns CDR1 SNHLY and CDR2 FYNNEI. Between the trimmed V and J ends, which lost 2 bases and 7 bases, there was a span of 12 bases. This CDR3 has 13 residues. CDR3 coding DNA: TGTGCCAGCAGTGAAATGTCCCTCCCAGAGCAGTACTTC. It encodes CASSEMSLPEQYF.

The chain carries TRBV4-3 and TRBJ2-5; 7 nucleotides align to TRBD2. The V and J ends lost 1 base and 4 bases, in that order; junction bases with no gene match: 6. The CDR3 loop spans 15 amino acids. CDR1 LGHNA and CDR2 YSLEER come from the germline V gene. CDR3 in amino acids: CASSQGVSSGETQYF. The CDR3 DNA reads TGCGCCAGCAGCCAAGGGGTGTCTAGCGGAGAGACCCAGTACTTC.

In its sample, this clone was seen once. The rearrangement links TRBV7-9 to TRBJ1-1; TRBD1 matches at 8 bases. The CDR3 has 14 residues. V gave up 6 bases and J gave up 8 bases; unmatched junction bases: 11. Per germline, CDR1 SEHNR and CDR2 FQNEAQ (reference sequence). This CDR3 reads CASSPGGGYEEAFF. CDR3 nucleotide sequence: TGTGCCAGCAGTCCAGGGGGCGGATATGAAGAAGCTTTCTTT.

This sequence joins TRBV7-6 and TRBJ2-5; no firm D call. The V end lost 2 bases, the J end lost 3 bases, and 7 bases lay between the germline ends. Germline V lookup: CDR1 SGHVS, CDR2 FNYEAQ. The CDR3 loop spans 13 amino acids. The CDR3 region has the DNA TGTGCCAGCAGCTTACATGTCGAAGAGACCCAGTACTTC. Amino acids: CASSLHVEETQYF.

This clone appeared once. The chain has TRBV6-4 and TRBJ2-3, with 7 nucleotides matching TRBD1. J was trimmed by 0 bases and V by 0 bases; bases with no gene match: 3. This CDR3 has 16 amino acids. Germline V CDR1 and CDR2: MRHNA, SNTAGT. The CDR3 loop reads CASSDSGQFSTDTQYF. The DNA of the CDR3 is TGTGCCAGCAGTGACTCGGGACAGTTTAGCACAGATACGCAGTATTTT.

There are a few counts of this clone. Other DNA sequences in this specimen translate into the identical CDR3. The V call is TRBV5-6, the J call TRBJ2-7; D ambiguous. The CDR3 contains 11 residues. Looked up from germline, CDR1 is SGHDT and CDR2 is YYEEEE. Trimming shortened V by 2 bases and J by 3 bases, and 3 bases separated the two germline ends. The CDR3 is CASSLGYEQYF. The CDR3 DNA reads as TGTGCCAGCAGCTTAGGCTACGAGCAGTACTTC.